These 32 T cell receptor beta chains were all obtained from the same sample, sequenced in a study of blood T cell repertoires in COVID-19 (dated by TCRdb to between 2020 and 2021). The library came from the immunoSEQ multiplex PCR assay. TCRdb's version of the immuneACCESS table is confined to in-frame rearrangements and falls short of the full clone set. An unresolved V gene accounts for under half of the shortfall where checked; the remainder is of unknown origin. The sample table holds about 140,000 clones, of which roughly four fifths were seen once. The ten largest clonotypes hold 1.5% to 2% of the sample. Sample: PBMCs or T cells enriched from blood (not recorded which). All receptors derive from a woman between 18 and 29 years old who had been exposed to COVID-19.

This sequence joins TRBV30 and TRBJ1-3, with D hard to call. The CDR3 covers 14 residues. Germline V gene data show CDR1 as GTSNPN and CDR2 as SVGIG (reference sequence). The V end was cut by 1 base, the J end by 4 bases, with 11 bases between. The CDR3 is CAWSELYEGNTIYF. The CDR3 DNA reads as TGTGCCTGGAGTGAGTTGTATGAGGGAAACACCATATATTTT.

V is TRBV18 and J is TRBJ1-1, with D unresolved. The germline gives CDR1 KGHSH, CDR2 LQKENI. The CDR3 is 12 amino acids. Between the trimmed V and J ends, which lost 3 bases and 5 bases, there was a span of 7 bases. CDR3 DNA: TGTGCCAGCTCACCCCCGTTAACTGAAGCTTTCTTT. This encodes CASSPPLTEAFF.

This chain joins TRBV10-3 and TRBJ1-2; 7 nucleotides agree with TRBD1. The CDR3 has 16 amino acids. From germline, CDR1 is ENHRY and CDR2 SYGVKD. V lost 6 bases and J lost 0; bases outside the gene matches: 10. CDR3 bases: TGTGCCATCAGGGAAGAACAGGGGCTACCTAACTATGGCTACACCTTC. This gives the protein CAIREEQGLPNYGYTF.

In this sample, this clone turned up a few times. V is TRBV27 and J is TRBJ1-2, with TRBD1 matching over 8 bases. The germline V gene encodes CDR1 MNHEY and CDR2 SMNVEV (reference sequence). V shed 8 bases, J shed 8 bases, and the junction held 13 bases outside the gene matches. The CDR3 loop spans 14 amino acids. CDR3 sequence: CASGIIYTGGGYTF. For the CDR3, the DNA is TGTGCCAGCGGAATCATTTACACAGGGGGGGGCTACACCTTC.

This chain links TRBV5-4 with TRBJ2-2; 10 nucleotides match TRBD2. J gave up 5 bases and V 4 bases, and 8 bases lay outside the gene matches. Germline values: CDR1 SGHNT, CDR2 YYREEE (reference sequence). The CDR3 has 16 amino acids. The CDR3 DNA follows: TGTGCCAGCAGCCCGAGCGGGAGGGCCGGTACCGGGGAGCTGTTTTTT. It encodes CASSPSGRAGTGELFF.

This clone has only one observation. The chain couples TRBV6-2 or TRBV6-3 to TRBJ2-1; 7 bases align to TRBD2. The CDR3 has 15 amino acids. V trimming: 6 bases; J trimming: 8 bases; junction bases outside the gene matches: 13. The V gene's germline CDR1 is MNHEY and CDR2 SVGEGT. CDR3 sequence reads: CASSPMRERWYEQFF. CDR3 DNA sequence: TGTGCCAGCAGCCCCATGCGGGAGCGGTGGTATGAGCAGTTCTTC.

The chain recombines TRBV6-5 with TRBJ2-1; D not certain. This CDR3 comprises 14 residues. In germline, CDR1 is MNHEY, CDR2 SVGAGI. The ends were cut back, 0 bases at V and 6 bases at J, with 9 bases in the middle. The CDR3 sequence is CASSYSMAPNEQFF. CDR3 DNA: TGTGCCAGCAGTTACTCGATGGCCCCCAATGAGCAGTTCTTC.

J is TRBJ1-2 and V is TRBV27, with TRBD1 matching over 8 bases. In germline, CDR1 is MNHEY, CDR2 SMNVEV (reference sequence). Losses at the gene ends were 5 bases for V and 5 bases for J; bases not matched to a gene: 10. The CDR3 length is 15 residues. CDR3 nucleotides: TGTGCCAGCAGTCCCCCCGGGACAGGATCTTATGGCTACACCTTC. It translates to CASSPPGTGSYGYTF.

The sample holds a few counts of this clone. This chain uses TRBV7-2 with TRBJ1-2; 11 nucleotides line up with TRBD1. Germline CDR1 is SGHTA and CDR2 is FQGNSA. With V trimmed by 1 base and J by 8 bases, 6 bases remained unmatched. The CDR3 totals 15 residues. CDR3 nucleotides: TGTGCCAGCAGCTTAGGAGGACAGGGGGCGCGGGGCTACACCTTC. It specifies CASSLGGQGARGYTF.

This sequence joins TRBV7-6 and TRBJ2-7; 8 bases agree with TRBD1. Germline assignment: CDR1 SGHVS and CDR2 FNYEAQ. The CDR3 runs 15 residues. After removal of 1 base from V and 1 base from J, the junction contained 3 bases not matched to a gene. CDR3 bases: TGTGCCAGCAGCTTAGACAGGGGGTTGTCCTACGAGCAGTACTTC. The encoded protein is CASSLDRGLSYEQYF.

This sequence joins TRBV11-3 and TRBJ2-1, with 10 bases lining up with TRBD2. The length of the CDR3 is 15 residues. With V trimmed by 4 bases and J by 9 bases, 9 bases remained unmatched. Germline-derived CDR1 and CDR2 are SGHNT and YENEEA. CDR3: CASSSQAGGPPEQFF. The CDR3 DNA is TGTGCCAGCAGCTCACAAGCGGGAGGGCCACCTGAGCAGTTCTTC. Full variable domain (outside the CDR3, taken from reference TRBV11-3 and TRBJ2-1): EAGVVQSPRYKIIEKKQPVAFWCNPISGHNTLYWYLQNLGQGPELLIRYENEEAVDDSQLPKDRFSAERLKGVDSTLKIQPAELGDSAVYLCASSSQAGGPPEQFFGPGTRLTVL.

The chain uses TRBV4-3 and TRBJ2-7; a possible D gene is TRBD1 (5 bases). The CDR3 contains 15 residues. The V gene's germline CDR1 is LGHNA and CDR2 YSLEER. The V end lost 0 bases, the J end lost 4 bases, and 13 bases lay between the germline ends. CDR3 DNA sequence: TGCGCCAGCAGCCAAGATCAGGGTAAGAGGTACGAGCAGTACTTC. Encoded protein: CASSQDQGKRYEQYF.

The rearrangement joins TRBV12-5 to TRBJ2-3; 8 bases agree with TRBD2. In germline, CDR1 is LGHNT, CDR2 FRNRAP. This CDR3 has 16 amino acids. The V gene end was trimmed by 8 bases and the J gene end by 0 bases; junction bases not matched to a gene: 10. The CDR3 region is CASSWRGESSTDTQYF. CDR3 coding DNA: TGTGCTAGTTCGTGGCGGGGGGAGAGTAGCACAGATACGCAGTATTTT.

The chain joins TRBV6-2 or TRBV6-3 to TRBJ2-7; D gene unclear. Germline lookup yields CDR1 MNHEY and CDR2 SVGEGT. V was cut by 2 bases and J by 0 bases, with 14 bases left in between. CDR3 length: 16 residues. DNA for the CDR3: TGTGCCAGCAGTTACGGTTTGGGCAGCTTCTCCTACGAGCAGTACTTC. Its protein is CASSYGLGSFSYEQYF.

This chain links TRBV28 with TRBJ2-7, with TRBD1 identical over 7 bases. The V and J ends lost 7 bases and 5 bases, in that order; junction bases with no gene match: 5. CDR3 size: 12 residues. Germline V gene lookup returns CDR1 MDHEN and CDR2 SYDVKM. The DNA for the CDR3 is TGTGCCAGCACCAACAGGGGCCACGAGCAGTACTTC. This sequence encodes CASTNRGHEQYF.

The J gene is TRBJ2-4, the V gene TRBV27, with D possibly matching TRBD1 (5 bases). Germline V lookup: CDR1 MNHEY, CDR2 SMNVEV (reference sequence). V shed 3 bases and J shed 8 bases, with 17 bases lying between them. CDR3 length: 15 amino acids. The CDR3 nucleotides are TGTGCCAGCAGTTTTTTTCCCCCCAGGGCGGACATTCAGTACTTC. Protein sequence: CASSFFPPRADIQYF.

J is TRBJ2-1 and V is TRBV6-5; maybe TRBD1 (6 bases). Germline CDR1 MNHEY, CDR2 SVGAGI. This CDR3 has 13 residues. The ends were cut back, 6 bases at V and 6 bases at J, with 12 bases in the middle. The CDR3 protein is CASRRTVGNEQFF. As DNA, the CDR3 is TGTGCCAGCAGGCGGACAGTGGGCAATGAGCAGTTCTTC.

The V call is TRBV7-9, the J call TRBJ2-7; D ambiguous. V shed 3 bases and J shed 3 bases, with 3 bases lying between them. Looked up from germline, CDR1 is SEHNR and CDR2 is FQNEAQ (reference sequence). This CDR3 spans 11 amino acids. This CDR3 is CASSFRYEQYF. Written as DNA, the CDR3 is TGTGCCAGCAGCTTTCGCTACGAGCAGTACTTC.

This chain links TRBV6-4 with TRBJ2-1, with 9 positions matching TRBD2. Germline V gives CDR1 MRHNA, CDR2 SNTAGT. The CDR3 is made up of 15 amino acids. With V trimmed by 2 bases and J by 4 bases, 3 bases remained unmatched. CDR3 DNA: TGTGCCAGCAGTGACGCGGGAGGGCTTTACAATGAGCAGTTCTTC. It encodes CASSDAGGLYNEQFF.

V gene TRBV30 combines with J gene TRBJ1-5; possibly TRBD1 for D (6 bases). The CDR3 is made up of 14 amino acids. Germline-derived CDR1 and CDR2 are GTSNPN and SVGIG (reference sequence). The V gene lost 2 bases and the J gene lost 2 bases, with 10 bases spanning the gap. The CDR3 region is CAWSRGAGNQPQHF. For the CDR3, the DNA is TGTGCCTGGAGTCGGGGGGCTGGCAATCAGCCCCAGCATTTT.

A note on this clone: Germline is not matched at one junction end, which may reflect a read error. This chain connects TRBV29-1 to TRBJ1-1; D is unclear. The germline V gene encodes CDR1 SQVTM and CDR2 ANQGSEA. CDR3 length: 13 amino acids. The CDR3 spells CSVQDSGNTEAFF. CDR3 coding DNA: TGCAGCGTTCAAGATTCAGGGAACACTGAAGCTTTCTTT.

The chain has TRBV12-3 or TRBV12-4 and TRBJ2-6; D may be TRBD2 (6 bases). The CDR3 loop spans 13 amino acids. V lost 3 bases to trimming and J lost 7 bases, with 7 bases between them. The CDR3 sequence is CASSFGGANVLTF. The CDR3 DNA reads as TGTGCCAGCAGTTTCGGGGGAGCCAACGTCCTGACTTTC.

The chain recombines TRBV11-1 with TRBJ2-1, with 7 positions matching TRBD2. Trimming at V came to 3 bases and at J to 7 bases, leaving 6 bases not matched to a gene. Germline CDR1 and CDR2: SGHAT and FQDESV (reference sequence). This CDR3 has 14 residues. This chain's CDR3 is CASSFRGDRNEQFF. The CDR3 nucleotides read TGTGCCAGCAGCTTCCGGGGGGATCGAAATGAGCAGTTCTTC.

The rearrangement links TRBV19 to TRBJ2-1, with a possible D match to TRBD2 (6 bases). The CDR3 has 15 amino acids. Germline lookup yields CDR1 LNHDA and CDR2 SQIVND (reference sequence). The V end lost 10 bases, the J end lost 6 bases, and 22 bases lay between the germline ends. CDR3 in amino acids: CATRRGTQPFNEQFF. Written as DNA, the CDR3 is TGTGCCACCCGGAGGGGAACGCAGCCCTTCAATGAGCAGTTCTTC.

A single count supports this clone. This rearrangement joins TRBV2 to TRBJ2-1; 10 nucleotides line up with TRBD1. In germline, CDR1 is SNHLY, CDR2 FYNNEI. The CDR3 runs 17 residues. V dropped 4 bases and J dropped 3; count of bases not matched to a gene: 9. The CDR3 region is CASSGNPGQGFYNEQFF. The DNA for the CDR3 is TGTGCCAGCAGTGGAAACCCGGGACAGGGGTTCTACAATGAGCAGTTCTTC.

This clone was seen once. This chain joins TRBV28 and TRBJ1-6; 7 bases match TRBD1. With V trimmed by 5 bases and J by 11 bases, 9 bases remained unmatched. This CDR3 has 14 amino acids. CDR1 is MDHEN and CDR2 is SYDVKM in the germline V gene. This CDR3 is CASSRTGIGTPLHF. The CDR3 nucleotides read TGTGCCAGCAGTCGGACAGGTATAGGGACACCCCTCCACTTT.

The rearrangement links TRBV25-1 to TRBJ1-2; possibly TRBD1 for D (5 bases). The CDR3 has 15 residues. The germline V and J ends were trimmed by 3 bases and 4 bases, with 15 bases remaining between them. The germline V gene has CDR1 MGHDK and CDR2 SYGVNS. The CDR3 is CASSDGRGSAYGYTF. The DNA for the CDR3 is TGTGCCAGCAGTGACGGGAGGGGATCTGCCTATGGCTACACCTTC.

This clone occurred once. The gene calls are TRBV28 and TRBJ2-7; maybe TRBD2 (5 bases). Germline V gives CDR1 MDHEN, CDR2 SYDVKM. This CDR3 spans 14 amino acids. V dropped 2 bases and J dropped 6 bases, with 14 bases sitting between them. The CDR3 reads CASSLIGDLGEQYF. The CDR3 DNA reads as TGTGCCAGCAGTTTAATCGGGGATCTGGGCGAGCAGTACTTC.

This clone was recorded a few times. The chain uses TRBV7-9 and TRBJ1-5, with 7 nucleotides matching TRBD1. V dropped 5 bases and J dropped 7; count of bases not matched to a gene: 14. This CDR3 region has 16 residues. The germline CDR1 and CDR2 sequences are SEHNR and FQNEAQ (reference sequence). The CDR3 protein is CASSQGTAVARQPQHF. In nucleotides, the CDR3 is TGTGCCAGCAGCCAGGGGACAGCCGTTGCCCGACAGCCCCAGCATTTT.

This clone was counted once. V is TRBV21-1 and J is TRBJ2-1; the tabulated D call, TRBD2, remains unverified against the DNA. TRBV21-1 is a documented pseudogene. The CDR3 loop spans 16 amino acids. CDR3 amino acids: CASSKKGLAGDHTQFF. CDR3 sequence (DNA): TGTGCCAGCAGCAAAAAGGGACTAGCGGGAGATCATACCCAGTTCTTC.

The V and J genes are TRBV2 and TRBJ2-7, with 8 bases aligning to TRBD2. CDR3 length: 15 amino acids. With 8 bases clipped from V and 2 bases from J, the junction kept 11 bases outside the gene matches. Per the germline V gene, CDR1 is SNHLY and CDR2 is FYNNEI. CDR3 in amino acids: CASRDVVAGPYEQYF. The CDR3 coding sequence is TGTGCCAGCCGGGACGTGGTAGCGGGGCCCTACGAGCAGTACTTC. Together with reference TRBV2 and TRBJ2-7, the CDR3 gives the full variable domain: EPEVTQTPSHQVTQMGQEVILRCVPISNHLYFYWYRQILGQKVEFLVSFYNNEISEKSEIFDDQFSVERPDGSNFTLKIRSTKLEDSAMYFCASRDVVAGPYEQYFGPGTRLTVT.

This clone was found a few times. The chain is built from TRBV7-6 and TRBJ2-2; D is ambiguous. The V and J ends lost 5 bases and 1 base respectively, with 8 bases between them. CDR3 size: 14 residues. Looked up from germline, CDR1 is SGHVS and CDR2 is FNYEAQ. The chain's CDR3 is CASSRTENTGELFF. In nucleotides, the CDR3 is TGTGCCAGCAGCCGAACAGAGAACACCGGGGAGCTGTTTTTT.